A selection of T cell receptor beta chains follows, all from one sample in a study of shared clonotypes between healthy human individuals. This table comes from immunoSEQ multiplex PCR, and its TCRdb copy is limited to in-frame clones, with some not included. The sample contains about 2.5 million clones, roughly 90% of which appear only once. The specimen was naive CD4+ T cells from PBMCs. The receptors stem from a man between 18 and 35 years old in good health. Some clones in this sample may be carry-over from other donors' samples. The CDR3 runs from the conserved cysteine through the conserved F or W. Clone size, where shown, is once, few, many, or a class for clones that have expanded.

J gene: TRBJ2-1; clone size: -; V gene: TRBV27; CDR3 protein: CASHKYYNEQFF
J gene: TRBJ1-5; clone size: -; V gene: TRBV4-1; CDR3 protein: CASSQQGLSNQPQHF
J gene: TRBJ1-5; clone size: -; V gene: TRBV14; CDR3 protein: CASSLGHLWDQPQHF
J gene: TRBJ2-7; clone size: -; V gene: TRBV2; CDR3 protein: CASAWGGANYEQYF
J gene: TRBJ1-5; clone size: once; V gene: TRBV15; CDR3 protein: CATSKEYTSGNQPQHF
J gene: TRBJ2-7; clone size: -; V gene: TRBV29-1; CDR3 protein: CSVELAENYEQYF
J gene: TRBJ2-3; clone size: -; V gene: TRBV19; CDR3 protein: CASSGGRYTDTQYF
J gene: TRBJ1-5; clone size: -; V gene: TRBV27; CDR3 protein: CASSLRGGNQPQHF
J gene: TRBJ2-5; clone size: -; V gene: TRBV29-1; CDR3 protein: CSVGVGVVETQYF
J gene: TRBJ2-2; clone size: -; V gene: TRBV4-2; CDR3 protein: CASSQGTGVSHTGELFF
J gene: TRBJ1-5; clone size: -; V gene: TRBV7-8; CDR3 protein: CASSSTPLEPQHF
J gene: TRBJ1-1; clone size: -; V gene: TRBV5-4; CDR3 protein: CASSSGTRNTEAFF
J gene: TRBJ2-1; clone size: -; V gene: TRBV7-3; CDR3 protein: CASSSGTGGLEQFF
J gene: TRBJ2-3; clone size: -; V gene: TRBV15; CDR3 protein: CATSLAGGGADTQYF
J gene: TRBJ2-5; clone size: -; V gene: TRBV29-1; CDR3 protein: CSVLTSGIFQETQYF
J gene: TRBJ2-1; clone size: -; V gene: TRBV7-2; CDR3 protein: CASSFTGVYNEQFF
J gene: TRBJ1-4; clone size: -; V gene: TRBV29-1; CDR3 protein: CSAYGTLDEKLFF
J gene: TRBJ1-2; clone size: -; V gene: TRBV6-5; CDR3 protein: CASRRDSNYGYTF
J gene: TRBJ2-6; clone size: -; V gene: TRBV15; CDR3 protein: CATRKTGTFSSGANVLTF
J gene: TRBJ2-5; clone size: once; V gene: TRBV7-2; CDR3 protein: CASSLALNRYPYF
J gene: TRBJ1-2; clone size: -; V gene: TRBV7-2; CDR3 protein: CASSPSTRQGADYGYTF
J gene: TRBJ2-7; clone size: -; V gene: TRBV28; CDR3 protein: CASSPNILGSSSYEQYF
J gene: TRBJ2-7; clone size: -; V gene: TRBV7-6; CDR3 protein: CASSLAGRDSYEQYF
J gene: TRBJ1-5; clone size: -; V gene: TRBV19; CDR3 protein: CASSMTGWLGNQPQHF
J gene: TRBJ2-1; clone size: -; V gene: TRBV19; CDR3 protein: CASREVGLADYNEQFF
J gene: TRBJ1-4; clone size: -; V gene: TRBV5-1; CDR3 protein: CASSLEGLEEKLFF
J gene: TRBJ2-7; clone size: -; V gene: TRBV28; CDR3 protein: CASGYGGSSYEQYF
J gene: TRBJ2-7; clone size: -; V gene: TRBV7-3; CDR3 protein: CASSLNPGTYEQYF